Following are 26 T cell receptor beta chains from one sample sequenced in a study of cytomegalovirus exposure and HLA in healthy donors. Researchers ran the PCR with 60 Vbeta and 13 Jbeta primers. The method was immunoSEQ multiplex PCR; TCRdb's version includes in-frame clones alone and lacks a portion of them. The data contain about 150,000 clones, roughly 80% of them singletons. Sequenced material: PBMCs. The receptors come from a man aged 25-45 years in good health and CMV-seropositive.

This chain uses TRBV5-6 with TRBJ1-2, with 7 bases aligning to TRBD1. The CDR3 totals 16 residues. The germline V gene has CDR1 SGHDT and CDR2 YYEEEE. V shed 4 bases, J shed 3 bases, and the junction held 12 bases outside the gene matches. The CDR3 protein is CASSKKRTGWDYGYTF. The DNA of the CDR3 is TGTGCCAGCAGCAAAAAAAGGACAGGCTGGGACTATGGCTACACCTTC.

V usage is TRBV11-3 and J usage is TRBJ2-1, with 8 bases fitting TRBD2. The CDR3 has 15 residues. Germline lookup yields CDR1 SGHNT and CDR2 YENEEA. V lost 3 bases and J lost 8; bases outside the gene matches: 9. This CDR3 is CASSFMAGGRDEQFF. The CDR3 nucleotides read TGTGCCAGCAGCTTTATGGCGGGAGGTCGCGATGAGCAGTTCTTC.

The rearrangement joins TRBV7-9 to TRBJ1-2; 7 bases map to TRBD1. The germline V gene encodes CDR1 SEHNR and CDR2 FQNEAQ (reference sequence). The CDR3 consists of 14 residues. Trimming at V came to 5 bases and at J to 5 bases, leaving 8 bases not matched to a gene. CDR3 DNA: TGTGCCAGCAGCCTCGGGACAGCTTTGTATGGCTACACCTTC. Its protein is CASSLGTALYGYTF.

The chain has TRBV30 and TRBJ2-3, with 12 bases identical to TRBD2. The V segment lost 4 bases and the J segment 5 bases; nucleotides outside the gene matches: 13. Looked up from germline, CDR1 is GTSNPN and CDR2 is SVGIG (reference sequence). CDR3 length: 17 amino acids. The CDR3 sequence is CAWTTRRLAGGKDTQYF. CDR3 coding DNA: TGTGCCTGGACCACCAGGAGGCTAGCGGGAGGGAAAGATACGCAGTATTTT.

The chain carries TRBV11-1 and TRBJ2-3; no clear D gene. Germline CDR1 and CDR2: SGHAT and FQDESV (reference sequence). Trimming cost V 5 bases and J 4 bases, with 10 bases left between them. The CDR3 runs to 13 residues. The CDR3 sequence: CASSVDTPDTQYF. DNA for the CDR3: TGTGCCAGCAGCGTCGACACACCAGATACGCAGTATTTT.

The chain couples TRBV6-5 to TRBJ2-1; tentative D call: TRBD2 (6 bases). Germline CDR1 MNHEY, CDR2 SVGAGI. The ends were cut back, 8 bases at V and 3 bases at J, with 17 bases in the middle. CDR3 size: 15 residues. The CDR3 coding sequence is TGTGCCAGCGTGAGTCTAGCGTTGGGCTACAATGAGCAGTTCTTC. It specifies CASVSLALGYNEQFF.

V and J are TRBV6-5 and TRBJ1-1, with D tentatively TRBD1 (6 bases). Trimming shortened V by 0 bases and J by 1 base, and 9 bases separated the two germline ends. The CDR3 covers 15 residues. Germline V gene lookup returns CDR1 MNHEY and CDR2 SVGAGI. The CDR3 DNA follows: TGTGCCAGCAGTTACTCGGACAGCAGGAACACTGAAGCTTTCTTT. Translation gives CASSYSDSRNTEAFF.

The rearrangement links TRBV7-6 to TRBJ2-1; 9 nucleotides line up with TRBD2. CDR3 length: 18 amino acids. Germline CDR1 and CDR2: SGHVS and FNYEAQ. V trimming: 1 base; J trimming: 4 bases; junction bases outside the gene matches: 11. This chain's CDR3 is CASSLESAGGLGYNEQFF. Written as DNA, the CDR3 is TGTGCCAGCAGCTTAGAATCGGCGGGAGGGCTGGGGTACAATGAGCAGTTCTTC.

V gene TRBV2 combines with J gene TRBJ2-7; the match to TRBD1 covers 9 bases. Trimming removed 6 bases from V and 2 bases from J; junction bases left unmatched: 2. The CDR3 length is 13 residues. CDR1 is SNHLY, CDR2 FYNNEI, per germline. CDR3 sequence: CASRGTGPYEQYF. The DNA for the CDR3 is TGTGCCAGCAGGGGGACAGGGCCCTACGAGCAGTACTTC.

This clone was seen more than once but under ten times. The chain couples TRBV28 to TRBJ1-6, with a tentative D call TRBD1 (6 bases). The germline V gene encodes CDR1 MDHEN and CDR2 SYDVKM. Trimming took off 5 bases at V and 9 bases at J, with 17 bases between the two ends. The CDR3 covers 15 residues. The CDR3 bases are TGTGCCAGCAGTCAACTTAACAGGGCAGGTTCACCCCTCCACTTT. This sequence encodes CASSQLNRAGSPLHF. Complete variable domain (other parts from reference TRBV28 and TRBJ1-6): DVKVTQSSRYLVKRTGEKVFLECVQDMDHENMFWYRQDPGLGLRLIYFSYDVKMKEKGDIPEGYSVSREKKERFSLILESASTNQTSMYLCASSQLNRAGSPLHFGNGTRLTVT.

The CDR3 is CASSVRGGEQYF. The CDR3 DNA follows: TGTGCCAGCAGCGTGCGGGGGGGCGAGCAGTACTTC. The chain combines TRBV7-9 with TRBJ2-7; 9 bases line up with TRBD2. Unmatched junction bases numbered 2, after V lost 5 bases and J lost 6 bases. CDR1 and CDR2 (germline): SEHNR, FQNEAQ (reference sequence). The CDR3 spans 12 residues.

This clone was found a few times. CDR3 residues: CASSLGPRDRDYEQYF. CDR3 coding DNA: TGCGCCAGCAGCTTGGGGCCTCGGGACAGGGACTACGAGCAGTACTTC. This sequence joins TRBV5-1 and TRBJ2-7; 9 nucleotides agree with TRBD1. V trimming: 0 bases; J trimming: 3 bases; junction bases outside the gene matches: 7. CDR1 and CDR2 from the germline V gene are SGHRS and YFSETQ. This CDR3 is 16 amino acids long.

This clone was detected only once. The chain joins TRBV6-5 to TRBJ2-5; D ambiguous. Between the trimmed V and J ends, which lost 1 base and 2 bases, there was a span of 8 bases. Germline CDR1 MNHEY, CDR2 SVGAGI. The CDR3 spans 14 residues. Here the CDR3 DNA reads TGTGCCAGCAGTTACTTGGCACAGCAAGAGACCCAGTACTTC. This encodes CASSYLAQQETQYF.

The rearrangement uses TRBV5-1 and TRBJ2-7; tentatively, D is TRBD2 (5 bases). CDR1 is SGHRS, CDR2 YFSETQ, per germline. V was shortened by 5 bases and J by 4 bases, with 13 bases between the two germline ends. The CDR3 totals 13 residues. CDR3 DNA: TGCGCCAGCAGAGGCGGGTGGTCTTACGAGCAGTACTTC. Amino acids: CASRGGWSYEQYF.

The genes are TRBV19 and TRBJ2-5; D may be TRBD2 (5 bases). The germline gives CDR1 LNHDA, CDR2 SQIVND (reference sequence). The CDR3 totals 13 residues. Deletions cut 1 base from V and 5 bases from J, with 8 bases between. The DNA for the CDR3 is TGTGCCAGTAGTATAGCGGGGTATGAGACCCAGTACTTC. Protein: CASSIAGYETQYF.

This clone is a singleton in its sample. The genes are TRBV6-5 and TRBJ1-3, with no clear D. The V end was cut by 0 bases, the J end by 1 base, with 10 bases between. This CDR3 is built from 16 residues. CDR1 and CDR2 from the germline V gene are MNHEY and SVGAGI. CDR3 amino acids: CASSYSQPTSGNTIYF. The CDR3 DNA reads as TGTGCCAGCAGTTACTCGCAGCCGACTTCTGGAAACACCATATATTTT.

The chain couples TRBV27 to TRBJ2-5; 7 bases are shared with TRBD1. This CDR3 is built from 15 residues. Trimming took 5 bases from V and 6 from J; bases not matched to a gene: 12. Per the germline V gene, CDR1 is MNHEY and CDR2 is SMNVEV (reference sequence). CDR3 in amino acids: CASSPLDRVSKTQYF. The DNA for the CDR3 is TGTGCCAGCAGTCCCCTTGACAGGGTTAGCAAGACCCAGTACTTC.

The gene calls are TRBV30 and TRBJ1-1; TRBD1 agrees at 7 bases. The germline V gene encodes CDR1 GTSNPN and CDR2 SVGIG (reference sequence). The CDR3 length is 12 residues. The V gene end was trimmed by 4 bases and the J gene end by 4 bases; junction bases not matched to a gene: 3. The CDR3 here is CAWTDRATEAFF. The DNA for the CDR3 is TGTGCCTGGACCGACAGGGCCACTGAAGCTTTCTTT. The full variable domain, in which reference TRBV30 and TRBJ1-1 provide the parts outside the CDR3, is SQTIHQWPATLVQPVGSPLSLECTVEGTSNPNLYWYRQAAGRGLQLLFYSVGIGQISSEVPQNLSASRPQDRQFILSSKKLLLSDSGFYLCAWTDRATEAFFGQGTRLTVV.

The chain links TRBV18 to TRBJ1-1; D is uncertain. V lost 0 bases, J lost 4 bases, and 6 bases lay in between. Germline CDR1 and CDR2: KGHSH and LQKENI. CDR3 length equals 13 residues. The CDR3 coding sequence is TGTGCCAGCTCACCACCAGCGGGCACTGAAGCTTTCTTT. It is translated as CASSPPAGTEAFF. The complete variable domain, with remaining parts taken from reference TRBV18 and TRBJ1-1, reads NAGVMQNPRHLVRRRGQEARLRCSPMKGHSHVYWYRQLPEEGLKFMVYLQKENIIDESGMPKERFSAEFPKEGPSILRIQQVVRGDSAAYFCASSPPAGTEAFFGQGTRLTVV.

The chain's CDR3 is CSVADRVNQPQHF. The CDR3 region has the DNA TGCAGCGTTGCTGACAGGGTCAATCAGCCCCAGCATTTT. This chain links TRBV29-1 with TRBJ1-5; 7 positions match TRBD1. Germline lookup yields CDR1 SQVTM and CDR2 ANQGSEA. V lost 4 bases to trimming and J lost 3 bases; unmatched junction nucleotides: 3. This CDR3 is built from 13 residues. Supplemented by reference TRBV29-1 and TRBJ1-5, the full variable domain reads SAVISQKPSRDICQRGTSLTIQCQVDSQVTMMFWYRQQPGQSLTLIATANQGSEATYESGFVIDKFPISRPNLTFSTLTVSNMSPEDSSIYLCSVADRVNQPQHFGDGTRLSIL.

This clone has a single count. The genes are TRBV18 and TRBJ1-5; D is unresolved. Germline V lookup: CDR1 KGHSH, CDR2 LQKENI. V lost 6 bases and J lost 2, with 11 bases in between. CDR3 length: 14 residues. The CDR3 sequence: CASSQAGGNQPQHF. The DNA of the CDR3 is TGTGCCAGCTCTCAGGCGGGAGGCAATCAGCCCCAGCATTTT.

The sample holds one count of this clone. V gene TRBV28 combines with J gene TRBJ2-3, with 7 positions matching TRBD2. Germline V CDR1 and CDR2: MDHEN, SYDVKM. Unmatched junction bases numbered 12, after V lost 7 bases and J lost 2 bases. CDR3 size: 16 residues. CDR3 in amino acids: CASTSLRDYITDTQYF. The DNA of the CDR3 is TGTGCCAGCACTTCCCTCCGGGACTACATCACAGATACGCAGTATTTT.

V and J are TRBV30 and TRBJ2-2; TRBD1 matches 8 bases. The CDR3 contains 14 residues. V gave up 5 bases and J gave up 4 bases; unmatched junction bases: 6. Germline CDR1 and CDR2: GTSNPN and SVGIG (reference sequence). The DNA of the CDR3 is TGTGCCTGGGCGCAGGGGGCTGGCACCGGGGAGCTGTTTTTT. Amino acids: CAWAQGAGTGELFF.

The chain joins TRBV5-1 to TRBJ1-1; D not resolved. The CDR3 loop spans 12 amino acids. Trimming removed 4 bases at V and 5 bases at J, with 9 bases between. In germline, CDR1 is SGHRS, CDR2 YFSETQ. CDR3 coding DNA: TGCGCCAGCAGCGCGACATATACTGAAGCTTTCTTT. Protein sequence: CASSATYTEAFF.

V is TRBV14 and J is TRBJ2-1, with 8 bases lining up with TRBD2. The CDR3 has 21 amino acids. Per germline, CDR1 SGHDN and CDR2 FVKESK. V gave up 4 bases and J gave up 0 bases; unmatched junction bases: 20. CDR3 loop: CASSRGIGGGLAGRSYNEQFF. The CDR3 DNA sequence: TGTGCCAGCAGCCGAGGAATAGGAGGGGGGCTAGCGGGTCGCTCCTACAATGAGCAGTTCTTC.

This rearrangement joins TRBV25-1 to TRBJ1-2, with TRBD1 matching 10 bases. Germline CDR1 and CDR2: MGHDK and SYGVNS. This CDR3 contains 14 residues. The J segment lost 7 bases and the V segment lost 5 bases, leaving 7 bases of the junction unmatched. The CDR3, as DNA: TGTGCCAGCAGTAGAGCCGGGACAGGGGCTGGCTACACCTTC. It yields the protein CASSRAGTGAGYTF.